This record covers a single T cell receptor (beta chain). These data are taken from a study of technical replicates of blood from several donors. The CDR3 has 14 amino acids. From germline, CDR1 is SGHRS and CDR2 YFSETQ. Trimming removed 5 bases from V and 6 bases from J, with 15 bases in between. Measured with immunoSEQ multiplex PCR; TCRdb has only the in-frame clones, and not every one. Of 77,000 or so clones listed, roughly 90% are singletons. This sequence joins TRBV5-1 and TRBJ2-1; no definite D call. What was sequenced was T cells isolated from PBMCs. This clonotype was obtained from a human donor in good health. The CDR3 is CASRSARPFNEQFF. CDR3 nucleotide sequence: TGCGCCAGCAGGTCGGCTAGGCCCTTCAATGAGCAGTTCTTC.